The rows below give T cell receptor beta chains drawn from one sample of a study of radiotherapy plus CTLA-4 blockade in lung cancer. Assay: immunoSEQ multiplex PCR; the TCRdb copy retains only in-frame clones and omits some. The data contain about 85,000 clones, approximately 84% of them singletons. Sequenced here: peripheral blood, sampled from a patient treated with radiotherapy plus ipilimumab. These receptors were obtained from a human donor with non-small cell lung cancer who had a partial response to radiotherapy plus ipilimumab. Each CDR3 is given with its conserved first and last residue. D genes are given only for firm matches. Expanded clones are given a class, and other clones once, few, many or no size at all.

TRBD1 | NA | TRBJ2-7 | TRBV6-1 | CASGTGQGGREQYF | TGTGCCAGCGGAACGGGACAGGGTGGAAGGGAGCAGTACTTC
TRBD1 | NA | TRBJ2-1 | TRBV27 | CASYDGRGPRSYNEQFF | TGTGCCAGCTACGACGGCAGGGGGCCGCGCTCCTACAATGAGCAGTTCTTC
TRBD2 | NA | TRBJ2-1 | TRBV30 | CAWSVVSGPNEQFF | TGTGCCTGGAGTGTAGTTAGCGGGCCCAATGAGCAGTTCTTC
NA | NA | TRBJ1-4 | TRBV7-9 | CASSLVLEYNEKLFF | TGTGCCAGCAGCTTAGTTTTAGAATATAATGAAAAACTGTTTTTT
NA | NA | TRBJ2-4 | TRBV7-9 | CASSRTGIAKNIQYF | TGTGCCAGCAGCCGTACAGGGATAGCCAAAAACATTCAGTACTTC
TRBD1 | NA | TRBJ1-5 | TRBV10-1 | CAATGQGAPNCNQPQHF | TGCGCCGCCACCGGACAGGGGGCTCCCAATTGCAATCAGCCCCAGCATTTT
TRBD1 | NA | TRBJ2-1 | TRBV4-2 | CASSQDRGDRGYEQFF | TGTGCCAGCAGCCAAGATCGGGGGGACAGGGGCTATGAGCAGTTCTTC
NA | once | TRBJ2-7 | TRBV28 | CASSFRGISSYEQYF | TGTGCCAGCAGTTTTCGAGGGATTAGCTCCTACGAGCAGTACTTC
TRBD2 | NA | TRBJ2-1 | TRBV7-9 | CASSPLGSSGNEQFF | TGTGCCAGCAGCCCTCTGGGTTCTAGCGGGAATGAGCAGTTCTTC
NA | NA | TRBJ2-1 | TRBV6-8 | CASSYSLNRSSYNEQFF | TGTGCCAGCAGTTACTCGTTGAACCGGAGCTCCTACAATGAGCAGTTCTTC
TRBD2 | NA | TRBJ2-1 | TRBV10-1 | CASSEELAGGNEQFF | TGCGCCAGCAGTGAGGAGCTAGCGGGAGGTAATGAGCAGTTCTTC
NA | NA | TRBJ1-5 | TRBV10-3 | CAISDQQGSVQPQHF | TGTGCCATCAGTGATCAGCAGGGATCGGTTCAGCCCCAGCATTTT
NA | NA | TRBJ1-1 | TRBV11-2 | CASTPSGSPPVVRAEAFF | TGTGCCAGCACCCCCAGTGGTAGCCCCCCGGTAGTTCGCGCTGAAGCTTTCTTT
NA | NA | TRBJ2-7 | TRBV5-1 | CASSLDWTSAYEQYF | TGCGCCAGCAGCTTGGATTGGACTTCGGCCTACGAGCAGTACTTC
TRBD1 | NA | TRBJ2-3 | TRBV15 | CATSREPGQGTTDTQYF | TGTGCCACCAGCAGAGAACCGGGACAGGGAACCACAGATACGCAGTATTTT
NA | NA | TRBJ2-7 | TRBV5-1 | CASSQGTSPYEQYF | TGCGCCAGCAGTCAGGGAACGTCGCCCTACGAGCAGTACTTC
TRBD1 | NA | TRBJ1-5 | TRBV19 | CASSTRTGYSQPQHF | TGTGCCAGTAGTACCAGGACAGGGTATAGTCAGCCCCAGCATTTT
NA | NA | TRBJ2-1 | TRBV25-1 | CASSSTGGPGEQFF | TGTGCCAGCAGTTCGACAGGCGGGCCGGGTGAGCAGTTCTTC
NA | NA | TRBJ2-2 | TRBV9 | CASSVQGTGELFF | TGTGCCAGCAGCGTACAGGGCACCGGGGAGCTGTTTTTT
NA | NA | TRBJ2-5 | TRBV28 | CASTPPEGLQETQYF | TGTGCCAGCACCCCCCCCGAGGGACTCCAAGAGACCCAGTACTTC
TRBD2 | NA | TRBJ2-5 | TRBV19 | CASRGGAGGPETQYF | TGTGCCAGTAGGGGAGGAGCGGGAGGGCCGGAGACCCAGTACTTC
TRBD2 | NA | TRBJ2-7 | TRBV6-6 | CASRKTSGIYEQYF | TGTGCCAGCAGGAAGACTAGCGGGATCTACGAGCAGTACTTC
TRBD1 | NA | TRBJ2-5 | TRBV5-1 | CASSIRQGQETQYF | TGCGCCAGCAGCATTCGACAGGGCCAAGAGACCCAGTACTTC
NA | NA | TRBJ2-1 | TRBV15 | CATSVRDPWANEQFF | TGTGCCACCAGCGTGCGGGACCCATGGGCAAATGAGCAGTTCTTC
TRBD2 | few | TRBJ2-1 | TRBV11-2 | CASSPGLASNEQFF | TGTGCCAGCAGCCCGGGACTAGCAAGCAATGAGCAGTTCTTC
TRBD1 | NA | TRBJ2-2 | TRBV5-1 | CATSSGQGVGGELFF | TGCGCCACCTCCTCCGGACAGGGGGTAGGCGGGGAGCTGTTTTTT
NA | NA | TRBJ1-2 | TRBV28 | CASSSGKLYGYTF | TGTGCCAGCAGTAGCGGGAAGCTGTATGGCTACACCTTC
NA | NA | TRBJ2-3 | TRBV4-3 | CASSQGHGRTDTQYF | TGCGCCAGCAGCCAAGGTCACGGTCGCACAGATACGCAGTATTTT
NA | few | TRBJ1-1 | TRBV9 | CASSRDTEAFF | TGTGCCAGCAGTCGGGACACTGAAGCTTTCTTT
NA | once | TRBJ2-2 | TRBV6-6 | CASRTGRGTGELFF | TGTGCCAGCAGGACCGGCCGGGGCACCGGGGAGCTGTTTTTT
NA | NA | TRBJ1-1 | TRBV5-1 | CASSWLADTEAFF | TGCGCCAGCAGCTGGCTGGCGGACACTGAAGCTTTCTTT
TRBD2 | NA | TRBJ2-7 | TRBV18 | CASSPGLAGAEQYF | TGTGCCAGCTCACCGGGACTAGCGGGAGCCGAGCAGTACTTC
NA | once | TRBJ2-1 | TRBV6-5 | CASRIGPVSGSEQFF | TGTGCCAGCAGAATTGGCCCCGTATCGGGGAGTGAGCAGTTCTTC
TRBD2 | once | TRBJ2-1 | TRBV4-1 | CASSPRGLAGDVRNEQFF | TGCGCCAGCAGCCCGAGAGGACTAGCGGGAGATGTTCGGAATGAGCAGTTCTTC
NA | NA | TRBJ1-3 | TRBV6-1 | CASSVGTVSGNTIYF | TGTGCCAGCAGTGTTGGGACTGTCTCTGGAAACACCATATATTTT
TRBD1 | NA | TRBJ2-1 | TRBV6-5 | CASKTGGTRNEQFF | TGTGCCAGCAAGACAGGGGGCACTCGGAATGAGCAGTTCTTC
TRBD1 | NA | TRBJ1-3 | TRBV30 | CAWRPLDRGGNTIYF | TGTGCCTGGAGACCTCTGGACAGGGGTGGAAACACCATATATTTT
TRBD2 | NA | TRBJ2-2 | TRBV7-9 | CASSSPGGVLTGELFF | TGTGCCAGCAGCTCCCCCGGGGGGGTGTTGACCGGGGAGCTGTTTTTT
TRBD1 | once | TRBJ2-5 | TRBV9 | CASSVDPGTVRETQYF | TGTGCCAGCAGCGTAGATCCCGGGACAGTACGGGAGACCCAGTACTTC
TRBD1 | NA | TRBJ2-1 | TRBV5-1 | CASSQDRVEQFF | TGCGCCAGCAGCCAAGACAGGGTTGAGCAGTTCTTC
NA | once | TRBJ2-2 | TRBV7-9 | CASSLATKNTGELFF | TGCGCCAGCAGCTTAGCGACAAAGAACACCGGGGAGCTGTTTTTT
NA | NA | TRBJ2-5 | TRBV30 | CAWSVITGAGSQYF | TGTGCCTGGAGTGTAATCACAGGGGCGGGGTCCCAGTACTTC
NA | NA | TRBJ1-6 | TRBV5-1 | CASSRGQHSYNSPLHF | TGCGCCAGCAGTCGTGGACAGCACTCCTATAATTCACCCCTCCACTTT
NA | NA | TRBJ2-7 | TRBV5-4 | CASSPGRGANYEQYF | TGTGCCAGCAGCCCAGGCAGGGGGGCGAACTACGAGCAGTACTTC
TRBD1 | NA | TRBJ1-5 | TRBV6-5 | CASRIGTVSNQPQHF | TGTGCCAGCAGAATCGGGACAGTTAGCAATCAGCCCCAGCATTTT
TRBD2 | NA | TRBJ2-1 | TRBV6-1 | CASSGNRGASGIRAPNEQFF | TGTGCCAGCAGTGGAAACCGGGGCGCTAGCGGGATTCGGGCTCCCAATGAGCAGTTCTTC
TRBD1 | NA | TRBJ1-2 | TRBV28 | CASMSGDRGTYGYTF | TGTGCCAGCATGTCCGGGGACAGGGGGACCTATGGCTACACCTTC
NA | NA | TRBJ2-2 | TRBV9 | CASSPAVSGELFF | TGTGCCAGCAGCCCCGCGGTGTCCGGGGAGCTGTTTTTT
NA | NA | TRBJ2-7 | TRBV27 | CASSLGQGSYEQYF | TGTGCCAGCAGTTTGGGTCAGGGGTCCTACGAGCAGTACTTC
NA | NA | TRBJ1-5 | TRBV5-5 | CASSLQGHSNQPQHF | TGTGCCAGCAGCTTACAGGGACATAGCAATCAGCCCCAGCATTTT
TRBD1 | NA | TRBJ1-1 | TRBV4-3 | CASRGGGFTEAFF | TGCGCCAGTAGAGGGGGCGGATTCACTGAAGCTTTCTTT
TRBD1 | few | TRBJ1-2 | TRBV10-1 | CASAGQVNYGYTF | TGCGCCAGCGCCGGACAGGTCAACTATGGCTACACCTTC
NA | NA | TRBJ2-7 | TRBV28 | CASSLLGRTYEQYF | TGTGCCAGCAGTTTGCTTGGGAGGACCTACGAGCAGTACTTC
NA | NA | TRBJ1-1 | TRBV28 | CASSPRGEGWTEAFF | TGTGCCAGCAGTCCTCGGGGGGAGGGATGGACTGAAGCTTTCTTT
NA | once | TRBJ1-5 | TRBV29-1 | CSAAKATNQPQHF | TGCAGCGCTGCCAAAGCCACCAATCAGCCCCAGCATTTT